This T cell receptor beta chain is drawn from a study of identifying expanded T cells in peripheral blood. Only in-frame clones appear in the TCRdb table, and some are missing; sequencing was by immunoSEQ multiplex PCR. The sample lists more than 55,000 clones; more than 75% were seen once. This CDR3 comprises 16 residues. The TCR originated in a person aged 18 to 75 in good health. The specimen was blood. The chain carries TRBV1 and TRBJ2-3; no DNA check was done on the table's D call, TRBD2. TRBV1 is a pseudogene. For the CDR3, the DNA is TGCACCAGCAGCCAAAAAGCGGAGGGCGGCACAGATACGCAGTATTTT. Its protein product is CTSSQKAEGGTDTQYF.